Listed below are T cell receptor beta chains from one sample, sequenced in a study of control samples from healthy donors and cancer patients. Sequencing used immunoSEQ multiplex PCR; TCRdb keeps in-frame clones, though not all of them. The sample has 55,000 to 65,000 clones, more than 70% seen once. The material sequenced was PBMCs. These receptors all stem from a woman aged 55-69 years with lung cancer. Both conserved end residues are part of each CDR3. The D gene is left open where the match is weak. Expanded clones get a size class; other rows say once, few or many, or leave the size out.

j_call d_call clone_size v_call cdr3_nt cdr3_aa
TRBJ1-1 TRBD1 NA TRBV24-1 TGTGCCACCAGTGACACCCGACAGGGGAACACTGAAGCTTTCTTT CATSDTRQGNTEAFF
TRBJ2-1 NA medium-sized TRBV5-4 TGTGCCAGCAGCTTGGACGTGGGGGGCCTCAATGAGCAGTTCTTC CASSLDVGGLNEQFF
TRBJ2-1 TRBD2 once TRBV27 TGTGCCAGCAGTTTCACACTAGCGGGAAACAATGAGCAGTTCTTC CASSFTLAGNNEQFF
TRBJ2-5 NA NA TRBV4-2 TGTGCCAGCAGCCAAGATCCCCTAGCGCTGGAGACCCAGTACTTC CASSQDPLALETQYF
TRBJ2-3 NA NA TRBV7-9 TGTGCCAGCAGCTTGGGACTCTCCACAGATACGCAGTATTTT CASSLGLSTDTQYF
TRBJ1-2 NA NA TRBV2 TGTGCCAGCAGTGAAGCGACAGTCTATGGCTACACCTTC CASSEATVYGYTF
TRBJ2-7 NA NA TRBV5-6 TGTGCCAGCAGCGAGGACCTAGTAGCCTACGAGCAGTACTTC CASSEDLVAYEQYF
TRBJ2-5 NA once TRBV20-1 TGCAGTGCTAGTACGTACGTGGGAGGAGAGACCCAGTACTTC CSASTYVGGETQYF
TRBJ2-3 NA NA TRBV30 TGTGCCTGGAGTGTACGAGAGGGAGATACGCAGTATTTT CAWSVREGDTQYF
TRBJ2-2 TRBD2 NA TRBV27 TGTGCCAGCAGTTTATCTCTAGCGGGAGAGTCCGGGGAGCTGTTTTTT CASSLSLAGESGELFF
TRBJ2-2 NA NA TRBV24-1 TGTGCCACCAGTGATTCGGTCAGGAACACCGGGGAGCTGTTTTTT CATSDSVRNTGELFF
TRBJ2-7 TRBD2 NA TRBV30 TGTGCCTGGAGTGTTGGGGGGGGCGAGCAGTACTTC CAWSVGGGEQYF
TRBJ2-1 TRBD1 NA TRBV5-6 TGTGCCAGCAGCTTGAGGACAGGGAGTTACTACAATGAGCAGTTCTTC CASSLRTGSYYNEQFF
TRBJ1-5 NA NA TRBV3-1/TRBV3-2 TGTGCCAGCAGCCAAGACCCAGGCCAGCCCCAGCATTTT CASSQDPGQPQHF
TRBJ2-1 TRBD2 NA TRBV2 TGTGCCAGCAAGCGGGGGCAAAACAATGAGCAGTTCTTC CASKRGQNNEQFF
TRBJ2-5 NA NA TRBV3-1/TRBV3-2 TGTGCCAGCAGCCAAGTCAGGGGGGGCCAAGAGACCCAGTACTTC CASSQVRGGQETQYF
TRBJ1-2 NA NA TRBV6-5 TGTGCCAGCAGCGGGGCCCATCTGGCCTATGGCTACACCTTC CASSGAHLAYGYTF
TRBJ1-2 TRBD1 NA TRBV9 TGTGCCAGCAGCGTAGTCGGAGGGGACAGCTACTATGGCTACACCTTC CASSVVGGDSYYGYTF
TRBJ2-2 NA few TRBV5-8 TGTGCCAGCAGCTTCCAGGGACCGAACACCGGGGAGCTGTTTTTT CASSFQGPNTGELFF
TRBJ1-4 NA once TRBV19 TGTGCCAGTAGTCATGGACCGTCTCCCGTTTTT CASSHGPSPVF
TRBJ1-2 TRBD1 NA TRBV5-1 TGCGCCAGCAGCGCGGGACAGGGGAACTATGGCTACACCTTC CASSAGQGNYGYTF
TRBJ2-3 NA once TRBV21-1 TGTGCCAGCAGCAAAGGAGGCCTGGGTGTGGGGACGCTCAGCACAGATACGCAGTATTTT CASSKGGLGVGTLSTDTQYF
TRBJ2-7 TRBD1 NA TRBV7-8 TGTGCCAGCAGCTTAGGACAGGGAATTATCTCCTACGAGCAGTACTTC CASSLGQGIISYEQYF
TRBJ1-1 NA NA TRBV6-5 TGTGCCAGCTACACCCGGGTAGGGAGGAACACTGAAGCTTTCTTT CASYTRVGRNTEAFF
TRBJ1-6 NA NA TRBV5-4 TGTGCCAGCAGCTTGGGAGGGACGGAGAATTCACCCCTCCACTTT CASSLGGTENSPLHF
TRBJ1-2 TRBD1 NA TRBV18 TGTGCCAGCTCACCACAAGACAGGGGCGGCTATGGCTACACCTTC CASSPQDRGGYGYTF
TRBJ1-1 NA NA TRBV14 TGTGCCAGCAGCCAAGGGTCTTTCCCAGCGGGCACTGAAGCTTTCTTT CASSQGSFPAGTEAFF
TRBJ2-7 NA NA TRBV3-1/TRBV3-2 TGTGCCAGCAGCCAAGGGTTAGCTAGCGACGAGCAGTACTTC CASSQGLASDEQYF
TRBJ2-3 NA NA TRBV5-1 TGCGCCAGCAGGGTACCCAGCGGAAACACAGATACGCAGTATTTT CASRVPSGNTDTQYF
TRBJ2-5 NA NA TRBV10-1 TGCGCCAGCAGTGAGTCAGTCTGGGGGGCAACCCAGTACTTC CASSESVWGATQYF
TRBJ1-1 NA NA TRBV3-1/TRBV3-2 TGTGCCAGCAGCCAAGCACATCTGAACACTGAAGCTTTCTTT CASSQAHLNTEAFF
TRBJ2-7 TRBD2 NA TRBV3-1/TRBV3-2 TGTGCCAGCAGCCCGACAGGACTAGCCGCCCCCGAGCAGTACTTC CASSPTGLAAPEQYF
TRBJ1-5 NA large TRBV27 TGTGCCAGCTGGGGCAGGGAAAGCAATCAGCCCCAGCATTTT CASWGRESNQPQHF
TRBJ2-5 NA NA TRBV7-9 TGTGCCAGCAGCTTAGCGGGAGCTGGAGAGACCCAGTACTTC CASSLAGAGETQYF
TRBJ1-2 NA NA TRBV9 TGTGCCAGCAGCGTACGTCCAGGGGACTACTATGGCTACACCTTC CASSVRPGDYYGYTF
TRBJ1-1 NA NA TRBV12-3/TRBV12-4 TGTGCCAGCAGTTTATACAGGGTGGAAGCTTTCTTT CASSLYRVEAFF
TRBJ2-5 TRBD1 NA TRBV5-1 TGCGCCAGCAGCTTGCCCAACAGGGGTGAGACCCAGTACTTC CASSLPNRGETQYF
TRBJ1-6 NA NA TRBV2 TGTGCCAGCAGTGGACATAATTCACCCCTCCACTTT CASSGHNSPLHF
TRBJ2-7 TRBD2 NA TRBV3-1/TRBV3-2 TGTGCCAGCAGCCAAGATAGCGGGGGGATCTACGAGCAGTACTTC CASSQDSGGIYEQYF
TRBJ2-2 NA NA TRBV7-3 TGTGCCAGCAGCTTATGGGTGGCGGGGATTCACACCGGGGAGCTGTTTTTT CASSLWVAGIHTGELFF
TRBJ2-1 NA NA TRBV7-3 TGTGCCAGCAGCGGAGGGGCGGCCTCCTACAATGAGCAGTTCTTC CASSGGAASYNEQFF
TRBJ2-3 NA NA TRBV3-1/TRBV3-2 TGTGCCAGCAGCCAAGGGGGGGAGGATACGCAGTATTTT CASSQGGEDTQYF
TRBJ1-5 NA NA TRBV6-5 TGTGCCAGCACCGTCGATTATAGCAATCAGCCCCAGCATTTT CASTVDYSNQPQHF
TRBJ1-5 NA NA TRBV18 TGTGCCAGCTCATCTACTCCCACCAATCAGCCCCAGCATTTT CASSSTPTNQPQHF
TRBJ2-5 NA once TRBV3-1/TRBV3-2 TGTGCCAGCAGCCAACGGGACACCTACCGCCAAGAGACCCAGTACTTC CASSQRDTYRQETQYF
TRBJ1-1 NA NA TRBV3-1/TRBV3-2 TGTGCCAGCACCTTAGGGGGGACTGAAGCTTTCTTT CASTLGGTEAFF
TRBJ1-2 NA NA TRBV5-4 TGTGCCAGCAGCGTAGACGAGTCTTCCTATGGCTACACCTTC CASSVDESSYGYTF
TRBJ1-5 TRBD1 NA TRBV5-5 TGTGCCAGCAGCTTGGGCCCAGACAGGGGAAGCAATCAGCCCCAGCATTTT CASSLGPDRGSNQPQHF
TRBJ2-1 NA NA TRBV27 TGTGCCAGCAGTTTCGATAGCCTACCCTACAATGAGCAGTTCTTC CASSFDSLPYNEQFF
TRBJ2-3 TRBD2 few TRBV15 TGTGCCACCAGCAGACCCGGGACTAGCGGGAGGCCCACAGATACGCAGTATTTT CATSRPGTSGRPTDTQYF
TRBJ2-2 TRBD1 NA TRBV19 TGTGCCAGTAGTATAGGGCTACCCCGGGACAGGGGATCCGGGGAGCTGTTTTTT CASSIGLPRDRGSGELFF
TRBJ2-7 TRBD1 NA TRBV9 TGTGCCAGCAGCGTTGGGCCCGGGACAGGGGTATCCTACGAGCAGTACTTC CASSVGPGTGVSYEQYF
TRBJ1-2 NA NA TRBV2 TGTGCCAGCTTAAGACTGTTTAACTATGGCTACACCTTC CASLRLFNYGYTF
TRBJ2-5 NA NA TRBV5-1 TGCGCCAGCTCAGGCGGTTACGGGGCTGAGACCCAGTACTTC CASSGGYGAETQYF
TRBJ2-7 TRBD1 NA TRBV5-1 TGCGCCAGCAAGAGGGACAGCTCCTACGAGCAGTACTTC CASKRDSSYEQYF
TRBJ1-4 TRBD1 NA TRBV7-9 TGTGCCAGCAGGGGGACAGGGCCACATGAGACTAATGAAAAACTGTTTTTT CASRGTGPHETNEKLFF
TRBJ1-5 NA NA TRBV19 TGTGCCAGTAGTTATAGTTCTTCAGGCCTCAATCAGCCCCAGCATTTT CASSYSSSGLNQPQHF